This TCR beta chain was captured in a study of regulatory T cells in long-lasting Graves disease. To make TCR beta libraries, researchers used iRepertoire HTBI primers and Arm-PCR of CDR3 regions. A single record per CDR3 protein comes from TCRdb applying MiXCR to the multiplex PCR reads. The sample has 400,000 to 550,000 distinct CDR3 sequences, over 15% seen once. The time point is: newly diagnosed GD, antithyroid drugs for less than 3 months. Generation of the TCR library employed RNA extracted from PBMCs. Looked up from germline, CDR1 is DFQATT and CDR2 is SNEGSKA (reference sequence). This CDR3 comprises 21 residues. V was pared by 0 bases and J by 0 bases, with 21 bases of the junction left unmatched. These data also featured in a second study, about T cells in Graves' hyperthyroidism and ophthalmopathy.

This TCR was sampled from a woman in her thirties with Graves disease. The sequences come from peripheral blood mononuclear cells (PBMCs), collected at new diagnosis, from a patient treated with antithyroid drugs. V gene TRBV20-1 combines with J gene TRBJ2-7, with 9 bases fitting TRBD2. The CDR3 nucleotides read TGCAGTGCTAGAGATTCTAGGCTAGCGGGACGCCAGACACTTAGCTCCTACGAGCAGTACTTC. This codes for CSARDSRLAGRQTLSSYEQYF.